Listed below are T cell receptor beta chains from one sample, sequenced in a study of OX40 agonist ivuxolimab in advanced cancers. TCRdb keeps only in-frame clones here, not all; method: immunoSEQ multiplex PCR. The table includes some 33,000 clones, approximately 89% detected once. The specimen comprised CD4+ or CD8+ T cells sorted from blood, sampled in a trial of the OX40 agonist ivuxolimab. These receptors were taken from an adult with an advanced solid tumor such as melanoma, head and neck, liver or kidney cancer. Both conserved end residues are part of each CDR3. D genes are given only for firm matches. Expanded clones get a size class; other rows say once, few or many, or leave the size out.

CASSSRQGGETQYF	TGTGCCAGCAGTTCCCGACAGGGAGGAGAGACCCAGTACTTC	-	TRBJ2-5	-	TRBV27
CASSLLGPTRVSPLHF	TGTGCCAGCAGCCTACTGGGCCCGACTAGGGTTTCACCCCTCCACTTT	-	TRBJ1-6	-	TRBV5-6
CASSPSPEQYF	TGTGCCAGCAGCCCTTCCCCCGAGCAGTACTTC	-	TRBJ2-7	few	TRBV2
CASSPVSKNIQYF	TGTGCCAGTAGTCCAGTGTCCAAAAACATTCAGTACTTC	-	TRBJ2-4	-	TRBV19
CAWEGQSLTLAKNIQYF	TGTGCCTGGGAGGGGCAGAGTCTTACCTTAGCCAAAAACATTCAGTACTTC	-	TRBJ2-4	-	TRBV30
CASSVQGTDTQYF	TGTGCCAGCAGTGTTCAGGGAACAGATACGCAGTATTTT	-	TRBJ2-3	-	TRBV6-1
CASSFTLSHEQYF	TGTGCCAGCAGCTTCACCCTGTCCCACGAGCAGTACTTC	-	TRBJ2-7	-	TRBV7-2
CASSLSGDGANTEAFF	TGTGCCAGCAGCCTTTCTGGGGATGGTGCGAACACTGAAGCTTTCTTT	-	TRBJ1-1	-	TRBV27
CASSLGRPTAGELFF	TGTGCCAGCAGCTTAGGGCGTCCAACCGCCGGGGAGCTGTTTTTT	-	TRBJ2-2	-	TRBV11-2
CASRLMGQFYNEQFF	TGTGCCAGCAGATTGATGGGACAGTTCTACAATGAGCAGTTCTTC	TRBD1	TRBJ2-1	-	TRBV27
CASSPGTNYGYTF	TGTGCCAGCAGTCCCGGGACTAACTATGGCTACACCTTC	-	TRBJ1-2	few	TRBV6-5
CASSTGPSYEQYF	TGTGCCAGTTCGACAGGGCCCTCCTACGAGCAGTACTTC	TRBD1	TRBJ2-7	-	TRBV6-5
CASSLVAAGTGFTDTQYF	TGTGCCAGCAGCTTAGTCGCCGCCGGGACAGGGTTTACAGATACGCAGTATTTT	TRBD1	TRBJ2-3	-	TRBV7-9
CASSYPDRTGANVLTF	TGTGCCAGCAGTTACCCCGACAGAACTGGGGCCAACGTCCTGACTTTC	-	TRBJ2-6	-	TRBV6-6
CAWSARNKDYEQYF	TGTGCCTGGAGTGCCCGTAACAAGGACTACGAGCAGTACTTC	-	TRBJ2-7	-	TRBV30
CASRPPGQSNEKLFF	TGTGCCAGCAGACCACCGGGACAGAGTAATGAAAAACTGTTTTTT	TRBD1	TRBJ1-4	once	TRBV7-9
CASSSGIQETQYF	TGTGCCAGCAGCTCGGGGATCCAAGAGACCCAGTACTTC	-	TRBJ2-5	-	TRBV7-9
CASSPGTGDYEQYF	TGTGCCAGCAGCCCGGGGACAGGGGACTACGAGCAGTACTTC	TRBD1	TRBJ2-7	-	TRBV13
CASVGINNEQFF	TGTGCTAGTGTTGGGATCAACAATGAGCAGTTCTTC	-	TRBJ2-1	-	TRBV12-5
CASSPSTGELFF	TGTGCCAGCTCACCATCCACCGGGGAGCTGTTTTTT	-	TRBJ2-2	-	TRBV18
CASSQVINQPQHF	TGCGCCAGCAGCCAGGTTATAAATCAGCCCCAGCATTTT	-	TRBJ1-5	-	TRBV4-1
CASSLDNYSSYNSPLHF	TGTGCCAGCAGCTTGGACAATTACAGCTCCTATAATTCACCCCTCCACTTT	-	TRBJ1-6	once	TRBV7-9
CASSFPTGYGYTF	TGTGCCAGCAGTTTCCCAACAGGCTATGGCTACACCTTC	-	TRBJ1-2	-	TRBV27
CAWSVVGVYGYTF	TGTGCCTGGAGTGTTGTGGGCGTCTATGGCTACACCTTC	-	TRBJ1-2	medium-sized	TRBV30
CASSSLTGELFF	TGTGCCAGCAGCTCCCTCACCGGGGAGCTGTTTTTT	-	TRBJ2-2	-	TRBV9
CASSQGAGTGSDTQYF	TGTGCCAGCAGCCAAGGGGCCGGGACAGGGTCAGATACGCAGTATTTT	TRBD1	TRBJ2-3	-	TRBV4-2
CASSYGLASNEQFF	TGTGCCAGCAGCTACGGACTAGCAAGCAATGAGCAGTTCTTC	TRBD2	TRBJ2-1	-	TRBV7-9
CASSQEDRDSNQPQHF	TGCGCCAGCAGCCAAGAAGACAGGGATAGCAATCAGCCCCAGCATTTT	TRBD1	TRBJ1-5	-	TRBV4-1
CASSLGLAGFQETQYF	TGTGCCAGCAGCTTAGGCTTAGCGGGGTTCCAAGAGACCCAGTACTTC	TRBD2	TRBJ2-5	-	TRBV13
CASSLLGRLEAFF	TGTGCCAGCAGTTTATTGGGCCGGCTTGAAGCTTTCTTT	-	TRBJ1-1	-	TRBV27
CASSLTTGGESQETQYF	TGTGCCAGCAGTTTAACCACAGGGGGCGAAAGCCAAGAGACCCAGTACTTC	TRBD1	TRBJ2-5	-	TRBV28
CASSMGQGLVYEQYF	TGTGCCAGTAGTATGGGACAGGGGTTGGTATACGAGCAGTACTTC	TRBD1	TRBJ2-7	-	TRBV19
CASSPPIQRNTEAFF	TGCGCCAGCAGCCCCCCTATTCAGAGGAACACTGAAGCTTTCTTT	-	TRBJ1-1	-	TRBV4-1
CASSLTGSSYNEQFF	TGTGCCAGCAGCCTTACAGGGAGCTCCTACAATGAGCAGTTCTTC	-	TRBJ2-1	-	TRBV5-8
CASSLGLSGRGEQYF	TGTGCCAGCAGCCTTGGACTTAGCGGGAGGGGCGAGCAGTACTTC	TRBD2	TRBJ2-7	-	TRBV7-8
CAAGLAGSYNEQFF	TGTGCCGCAGGACTAGCGGGCTCCTACAATGAGCAGTTCTTC	TRBD2	TRBJ2-1	-	TRBV27
CASSSPSYEQYF	TGTGCCAGCAGTTCACCCTCCTACGAGCAGTACTTC	-	TRBJ2-7	-	TRBV27
CASTLRLGRISAGYTF	TGTGCCAGTACCCTCAGGCTGGGGAGAATATCGGCTGGCTACACCTTC	-	TRBJ1-2	-	TRBV19
CASSGGGTDTQYF	TGTGCCAGCAGTGGAGGGGGGACAGATACGCAGTATTTT	-	TRBJ2-3	-	TRBV2
CASSQGPGDTEAFF	TGTGCCAGCAGCCAAGGTCCAGGGGACACTGAAGCTTTCTTT	-	TRBJ1-1	-	TRBV4-2
CASSGTSGGSNYNEQFF	TGTGCCAGCAGCGGGACTAGCGGGGGTTCTAACTACAATGAGCAGTTCTTC	TRBD2	TRBJ2-1	once	TRBV7-9
CASSLHLAGGYNEQFF	TGTGCCAGCAGTTTACACCTAGCGGGAGGCTACAATGAGCAGTTCTTC	TRBD2	TRBJ2-1	-	TRBV27
CASTRGYEQYF	TGTGCCAGCACTCGGGGCTACGAGCAGTACTTC	-	TRBJ2-7	-	TRBV28